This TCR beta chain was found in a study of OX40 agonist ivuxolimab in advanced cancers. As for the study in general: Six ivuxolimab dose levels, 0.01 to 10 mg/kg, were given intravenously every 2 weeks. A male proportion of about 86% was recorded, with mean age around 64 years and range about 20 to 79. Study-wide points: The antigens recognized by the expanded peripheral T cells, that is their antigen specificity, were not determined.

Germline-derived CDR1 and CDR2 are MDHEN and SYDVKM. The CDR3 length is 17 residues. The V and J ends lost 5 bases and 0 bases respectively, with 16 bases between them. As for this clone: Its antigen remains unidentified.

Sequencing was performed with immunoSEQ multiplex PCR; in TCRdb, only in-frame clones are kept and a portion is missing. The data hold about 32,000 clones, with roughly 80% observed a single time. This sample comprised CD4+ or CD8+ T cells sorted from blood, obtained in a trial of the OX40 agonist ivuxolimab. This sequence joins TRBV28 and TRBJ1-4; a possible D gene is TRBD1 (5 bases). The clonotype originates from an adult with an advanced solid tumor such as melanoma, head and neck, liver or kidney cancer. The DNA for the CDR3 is TGTGCCAGCAGTCTCCTCGGGACGTCTGCAACTAATGAAAAACTGTTTTTT. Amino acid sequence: CASSLLGTSATNEKLFF.